Presented here are 10 T cell receptor beta chains from one specimen sequenced in a study of cytomegalovirus exposure and HLA in healthy donors. PCR amplification relied on 60 Vbeta primers (plus 13 Jbeta primers). Assay used: immunoSEQ multiplex PCR; TCRdb lists only in-frame clones, some missing. The sample lists roughly 97,000 clones; 60% to 80% were seen once. The sample was PBMCs. These receptors all stem from a man in his fifties or sixties in good health and CMV-seropositive.

This chain connects TRBV15 to TRBJ1-3; D is ambiguous. The CDR3 consists of 14 residues. CDR1 and CDR2 (germline): LNHNV, YYDKDF (reference sequence). The V and J ends lost 3 bases and 0 bases respectively, with 6 bases between them. In DNA, the CDR3 is TGTGCCACCAGCAGCCGTAGCTCTGGAAACACCATATATTTT. It yields the protein CATSSRSSGNTIYF.

The chain employs TRBV7-8 and TRBJ1-2, with TRBD1 identical over 7 bases. Germline V gives CDR1 SGHVS, CDR2 FQNEAQ. V gave up 5 bases and J gave up 8 bases; unmatched junction bases: 8. The CDR3 spans 13 residues. The CDR3 protein is CASSDSTGYGYTF. The CDR3 bases are TGTGCCAGCAGCGATTCGACAGGGTACGGCTACACCTTC.

This clone has just one count. The V gene is TRBV18, the J gene TRBJ2-7; 8 bases agree with TRBD1. Germline assignment: CDR1 KGHSH and CDR2 LQKENI. Trimming took 2 bases from V and 6 from J; bases not matched to a gene: 9. This CDR3 contains 15 residues. The CDR3: CASSPNSGQGSEQYF. For the CDR3, the DNA is TGTGCCAGCTCACCAAATTCCGGACAGGGTTCCGAGCAGTACTTC.

This clone has ten or more counts. This rearrangement joins TRBV4-1 to TRBJ2-3, with 7 bases matching TRBD1. V dropped 3 bases and J dropped 0; count of bases not matched to a gene: 9. The germline V gene encodes CDR1 MGHRA and CDR2 YSYEKL. The CDR3 has 17 amino acids. The CDR3 protein is CASSQGETGTSTDTQYF. DNA of the CDR3: TGCGCCAGCAGCCAGGGCGAGACAGGGACAAGCACAGATACGCAGTATTTT.

This rearrangement joins TRBV11-2 to TRBJ1-1, with 9 nucleotides matching TRBD1. Germline V lookup: CDR1 SGHAT, CDR2 FQNNGV. The CDR3 is 14 residues long. Trimming at V came to 0 bases and at J to 5 bases, leaving 1 base not matched to a gene. The CDR3: CASSLEQGATEAFF. DNA for the CDR3: TGTGCCAGCAGCTTAGAACAGGGGGCTACTGAAGCTTTCTTT.

The rearrangement links TRBV7-2 to TRBJ2-5; 7 nucleotides align to TRBD2. The J segment lost 4 bases and the V segment lost 5 bases, leaving 7 bases of the junction unmatched. There are 14 residues in the CDR3. Germline CDR1 reads SGHTA; CDR2 reads FQGNSA. The CDR3 DNA is TGTGCCAGCAGCCGGACTAGTAGGGGAGAGACCCAGTACTTC. Protein: CASSRTSRGETQYF.

The chain employs TRBV19 and TRBJ2-5; perhaps TRBD1 as D (7 bases). The germline gives CDR1 LNHDA, CDR2 SQIVND (reference sequence). The CDR3 extends over 14 amino acids. Trimming left V 6 bases short and J 6 bases short, with 17 bases between. The CDR3 loop reads CASRSGQAGKTQYF. The CDR3 coding sequence is TGTGCCAGTAGGTCCGGACAGGCGGGAAAGACCCAGTACTTC. Drawing the rest from reference TRBV19 and TRBJ2-5, the complete variable domain is DGGITQSPKYLFRKEGQNVTLSCEQNLNHDAMYWYRQDPGQGLRLIYYSQIVNDFQKGDIAEGYSVSREKKESFPLTVTSAQKNPTAFYLCASRSGQAGKTQYFGPGTRLLVL.

V gene TRBV6-4 combines with J gene TRBJ2-5; TRBD2 aligns across 8 bases. Germline values: CDR1 MRHNA, CDR2 SNTAGT. V shed 10 bases and J 5 bases; nucleotides not matched to a gene: 12. The CDR3 totals 14 residues. The CDR3 spells CATSSSGGSETQYF. CDR3 DNA: TGTGCCACCTCCTCCTCGGGGGGGTCGGAGACCCAGTACTTC.

J is TRBJ1-4 and V is TRBV2; D unclear. V lost 5 bases and J 7 bases, leaving 11 bases between the germline ends. Per the germline V gene, CDR1 is SNHLY and CDR2 is FYNNEI. The CDR3 totals 13 residues. The CDR3 region is CASSLRGAEKLFF. The CDR3 nucleotides read TGTGCCAGCAGTTTACGGGGAGCTGAAAAACTGTTTTTT.

This clone was observed a few times. The V and J genes are TRBV19 and TRBJ1-4; 7 bases align to TRBD1. The germline V gene encodes CDR1 LNHDA and CDR2 SQIVND (reference sequence). CDR3 length equals 14 residues. V gave up 7 bases and J gave up 8 bases; unmatched junction bases: 10. CDR3 nucleotides: TGTGCCAGTAAGGGGGCAGGGGATTACGAAAAACTGTTTTTT. This sequence encodes CASKGAGDYEKLFF.